One sample yielded the 26 T cell receptor beta chains listed below, sequenced in a study of blood T cells in healthy people across ages. A second PCR, run for roughly 7 to 11 cycles, used a sample-barcoded 5' primer plus a J-beta primer mix. A single record per CDR3 protein comes from TCRdb applying MiXCR to the 5' RACE reads. The sample lists some 1.8 million distinct CDR3 sequences, around 42% occurring once. Material: blood. These receptors were taken from a human donor in good health.

The chain couples TRBV7-8 to TRBJ2-6; tentative D call: TRBD1 (5 bases). With 1 base removed from V and 0 bases from J, the gap between germline ends came to 16 bases. CDR1 and CDR2 from the germline V gene are SGHVS and FQNEAQ. The CDR3 consists of 19 residues. This CDR3 is CASSLGQGKSFSGANVLTF. The CDR3 DNA follows: TGTGCCAGCAGCTTAGGGCAGGGTAAAAGTTTCTCTGGGGCCAACGTCCTGACTTTC.

The rearrangement links TRBV4-3 to TRBJ1-5, with a possible D match to TRBD1 (6 bases). The CDR3 runs 15 residues. V dropped 2 bases and J dropped 4 bases, with 12 bases sitting between them. Per the germline V gene, CDR1 is LGHNA and CDR2 is YSLEER. This CDR3 is CASSQFRDKNQPQHF. The CDR3 nucleotides are TGCGCCAGCAGCCAATTCCGGGACAAGAATCAGCCCCAGCATTTT.

The chain couples TRBV28 to TRBJ1-4; D unclear. V gave up 6 bases and J gave up 5 bases, with 13 bases separating them. Germline V gene data show CDR1 as MDHEN and CDR2 as SYDVKM. CDR3 size: 14 residues. The CDR3 here is CASSLISPNEKLFF. CDR3 DNA sequence: TGTGCCAGCAGCCTAATCTCCCCAAATGAAAAACTGTTTTTT.

In nucleotides, the CDR3 is TGTGCCAGCAGTCAATCTCCGGGGTGGCACGAGCAGTTCTTC. It translates to CASSQSPGWHEQFF. The V gene is TRBV6-2 or TRBV6-3, the J gene TRBJ2-1; TRBD2 might be the D (5 bases). The CDR3 totals 14 residues. V was cut by 5 bases and J by 10 bases, with 18 bases left in between. The V gene's germline CDR1 is MNHEY and CDR2 SVGEGT.

About this clonotype: This may stem from a read error, because a much larger clone lies one nucleotide away. V gene TRBV7-2 combines with J gene TRBJ2-4; the D gene is possibly TRBD2 (5 bases). With the DNA end fitting TRBJ2-7 better, the J assignment may be wrong. CDR3 length: 15 amino acids. Germline lookup yields CDR1 SGHTA and CDR2 FQGNSA. CDR3 bases: TGTGCCAGCAGCTTAGGCGACTGTCGGGGTTACGAGCAGTACTTC. As protein: CASSLGDCRGYEQYF.

This clonotype was observed a handful of times. The J gene is TRBJ1-5, the V gene TRBV12-3 or TRBV12-4, with a possible D match to TRBD1 (6 bases). V was clipped by 9 bases and J by 6 bases, with 15 bases between them. The CDR3 is made up of 13 amino acids. CDR3 amino acids: CASGRGLGQPQHF. The DNA for the CDR3 is TGTGCCAGTGGTAGGGGGTTGGGTCAGCCCCAGCATTTT.

V and J are TRBV10-3 and TRBJ2-5; 7 bases are a match to TRBD2. CDR3 length: 14 amino acids. The V and J ends lost 5 bases and 0 bases, in that order; junction bases with no gene match: 3. The V gene's germline CDR1 is ENHRY and CDR2 SYGVKD. The CDR3 bases are TGTGCCATCAGTTTGAGCGGGAACCAAGAGACCCAGTACTTC. This encodes CAISLSGNQETQYF.

The V and J genes are TRBV11-2 and TRBJ2-5, with 13 bases identical to TRBD2. Germline values: CDR1 SGHAT, CDR2 FQNNGV. The CDR3 contains 18 residues. V shed 4 bases and J 1 base; nucleotides not matched to a gene: 9. The CDR3 spells CASSSRLAGGLPQETQYF. DNA of the CDR3: TGTGCCAGCAGCTCGAGACTAGCGGGGGGTTTACCCCAAGAGACCCAGTACTTC. Full variable domain (rest looked up from reference TRBV11-2 and TRBJ2-5): EAGVAQSPRYKIIEKRQSVAFWCNPISGHATLYWYQQILGQGPKLLIQFQNNGVVDDSQLPKDRFSAERLKGVDSTLKIQPAKLEDSAVYLCASSSRLAGGLPQETQYFGPGTRLLVL.

The chain combines TRBV7-2 with TRBJ2-1, with TRBD1 identical over 11 bases. This CDR3 spans 17 amino acids. Germline V lookup: CDR1 SGHTA, CDR2 FQGNSA. J gave up 9 bases and V 3 bases, and 13 bases lay outside the gene matches. This CDR3 reads CASSFRATGTGGSEQFF. Here the CDR3 DNA reads TGTGCCAGCAGCTTTCGGGCCACCGGGACAGGGGGAAGTGAGCAGTTCTTC.

V usage is TRBV7-8 and J usage is TRBJ2-3; weak D call: TRBD1 (5 bases). This CDR3 region has 14 residues. Trimming left V 1 base short and J 6 bases short, with 11 bases between. Germline lookup yields CDR1 SGHVS and CDR2 FQNEAQ. The CDR3 region has the DNA TGTGCCAGCAGCTTAGTGGGCAGGGATGATACGCAGTATTTT. Amino acid sequence: CASSLVGRDDTQYF.

The chain carries TRBV2 and TRBJ1-2; D gene ambiguous. CDR1 SNHLY and CDR2 FYNNEI come from the germline V gene. CDR3 length equals 12 residues. Trimming took off 4 bases at V and 8 bases at J, with 11 bases between the two ends. The CDR3 DNA reads TGTGCCAGCAGTGTTTTGGGGTTAGGCTACACCTTC. It is translated as CASSVLGLGYTF. Variable domain in full (rest from reference TRBV2 and TRBJ1-2): EPEVTQTPSHQVTQMGQEVILRCVPISNHLYFYWYRQILGQKVEFLVSFYNNEISEKSEIFDDQFSVERPDGSNFTLKIRSTKLEDSAMYFCASSVLGLGYTFGSGTRLTVV.

The chain employs TRBV7-2 and TRBJ1-2; possible D gene TRBD1, 5 bases. CDR3 length: 14 residues. Trimming removed 6 bases at V and 4 bases at J, with 15 bases between. Germline V gene lookup returns CDR1 SGHTA and CDR2 FQGNSA. The CDR3 DNA sequence: TGTGCCAGCAGACCTACCGGGGCCTTCTATGGCTACACCTTC. Its translation: CASRPTGAFYGYTF.

This chain links TRBV7-9 with TRBJ1-2; D unclear. The CDR3 is 12 residues long. The germline CDR1 and CDR2 sequences are SEHNR and FQNEAQ (reference sequence). V gave up 2 bases and J gave up 8 bases, with 9 bases separating them. The CDR3 spells CASSLNPGGYTF. The CDR3, as DNA: TGTGCCAGCAGCTTAAACCCCGGCGGCTACACCTTC.

This clonotype was recorded a few times. The chain is built from TRBV29-1 and TRBJ2-5, with TRBD1 matching over 8 bases. V shed 4 bases, J shed 4 bases, and the junction held 8 bases outside the gene matches. The germline V gene encodes CDR1 SQVTM and CDR2 ANQGSEA. The CDR3 contains 14 residues. In nucleotides, the CDR3 is TGCAGCGTTGTGGTGGGAACAGGGGGAGAGACCCAGTACTTC. Its protein product is CSVVVGTGGETQYF.

The V call is TRBV7-6, the J call TRBJ2-6, with 7 nucleotides matching TRBD2. Germline lookup yields CDR1 SGHVS and CDR2 FNYEAQ. V was pared by 2 bases and J by 3 bases, with 7 bases of the junction left unmatched. The CDR3 consists of 17 residues. CDR3 DNA sequence: TGTGCCAGCAGCTTAAACTTAGGGGACTATGGGGCCAACGTCCTGACTTTC. It encodes CASSLNLGDYGANVLTF.

This clonotype was seen only a few times. The chain employs TRBV7-6 and TRBJ1-4, with D tentatively TRBD1 (5 bases). The CDR3 has 14 residues. Germline V gene sequence: CDR1 SGHVS, CDR2 FNYEAQ. V shed 4 bases and J shed 6 bases, with 12 bases lying between them. The DNA of the CDR3 is TGTGCCAGCAGCTCTTTCTTACAGGATGAAAAACTGTTTTTT. Its protein product is CASSSFLQDEKLFF.

The chain carries TRBV4-1 and TRBJ1-2; D uncertain. The germline V gene encodes CDR1 MGHRA and CDR2 YSYEKL. V was trimmed by 0 bases and J by 7 bases, leaving 12 bases between them. The CDR3 length is 14 residues. CDR3 sequence (DNA): TGCGCCAGCAGCCAAGAAAGGACTTTGGGTGGCTACACCTTC. It specifies CASSQERTLGGYTF.

This sequence joins TRBV7-3 and TRBJ2-1; D is perhaps TRBD2 (5 bases). Between the trimmed V and J ends, which lost 1 base and 7 bases, there was a span of 8 bases. CDR3 size: 13 residues. In germline, CDR1 is SGHTA, CDR2 FQGTGA. The CDR3: CASSLIRENEQFF. The CDR3 coding sequence is TGTGCCAGCAGCTTAATCCGGGAAAATGAGCAGTTCTTC.

There are a few counts of this clonotype. The chain combines TRBV7-9 with TRBJ1-2, with 9 nucleotides matching TRBD1. Looked up from germline, CDR1 is SEHNR and CDR2 is FQNEAQ (reference sequence). Unmatched junction bases numbered 4, after V lost 1 base and J lost 4 bases. This CDR3 spans 15 amino acids. The CDR3 here is CASSLDRDRAYGYTF. Written as DNA, the CDR3 is TGTGCCAGCAGCTTAGACCGGGACAGGGCCTATGGCTACACCTTC.

This clonotype has at least ten counts. The chain employs TRBV5-1 and TRBJ2-2; 10 nucleotides match TRBD2. V was pared by 7 bases and J by 0 bases, with 0 bases of the junction left unmatched. CDR1 and CDR2 from the germline V gene are SGHRS and YFSETQ. This CDR3 region has 14 residues. CDR3 DNA: TGCGCCAGCCTAGCGGGGGCGAACACCGGGGAGCTGTTTTTT. Its protein is CASLAGANTGELFF.

Of note for this clonotype: This may come from a read error, since a much larger clone is one base off. The chain is built from TRBV12-3 or TRBV12-4 and TRBJ1-1; 7 bases match TRBD1. The CDR3 length is 14 residues. CDR3 nucleotide sequence: TGTGCCGGCAGTTTCAACAGGGGTATAGCTGAAGCTTTCTTT. It codes for CAGSFNRGIAEAFF.

The chain carries TRBV10-3 and TRBJ2-3; TRBD2 agrees at 9 bases. This CDR3 region has 14 residues. V was pared by 2 bases and J by 3 bases, with 0 bases of the junction left unmatched. Looked up from germline, CDR1 is ENHRY and CDR2 is SYGVKD. The CDR3 here is CAISEAGGTDTQYF. The DNA for the CDR3 is TGTGCCATCAGTGAGGCGGGGGGGACAGATACGCAGTATTTT.

This clonotype was detected a few times. The V call is TRBV18, the J call TRBJ1-2, with D possibly matching TRBD1 (5 bases). This CDR3 is built from 15 residues. Trimming stripped 5 bases from V and 4 bases from J, with 17 bases between. The germline CDR1 and CDR2 sequences are KGHSH and LQKENI. CDR3 sequence reads: CASSTGAPDGYGYTF. The CDR3 nucleotides read TGTGCCAGCTCAACCGGGGCCCCCGACGGCTATGGCTACACCTTC.

In its sample, this clonotype was seen many times. The chain combines TRBV27 with TRBJ2-7, with 8 bases fitting TRBD1. Per the germline V gene, CDR1 is MNHEY and CDR2 is SMNVEV (reference sequence). The V segment lost 5 bases and the J segment 3 bases; nucleotides outside the gene matches: 6. The CDR3 has 14 residues. The CDR3 loop is CASSLYRGSYEQYF. CDR3 in DNA: TGTGCCAGCAGTCTATACAGGGGGAGCTACGAGCAGTACTTC.

This clonotype was seen at least ten times. CDR3 sequence (DNA): TGCAGCGTGGACAGTAGTACTGAAGCTTTCTTT. It codes for CSVDSSTEAFF. V is TRBV29-1 and J is TRBJ1-1; maybe TRBD1 (6 bases). CDR1 is SQVTM, CDR2 ANQGSEA, per germline. The CDR3 contains 11 residues. The ends were cut back, 6 bases at V and 5 bases at J, with 10 bases in the middle.

This clonotype was seen a few times. The V gene is TRBV10-3, the J gene TRBJ2-7, with D possibly matching TRBD2 (5 bases). The CDR3 has 13 amino acids. Germline V gene sequence: CDR1 ENHRY, CDR2 SYGVKD. Trimming took off 4 bases at V and 5 bases at J, with 12 bases between the two ends. The CDR3 is CAISGGPDHEQYF. The DNA of the CDR3 is TGTGCCATCAGTGGAGGGCCTGACCACGAGCAGTACTTC.